The 26 T cell receptor beta chains below all came from one sample that was sequenced in a study of CD8 T cells in ankylosing spondylitis. MiXCR, run by TCRdb on the 5' RACE reads, gives a single entry per CDR3 protein. The sample yields about 160,000 distinct CDR3 sequences, 9.8% seen once. Material: blood, either unsorted or a sorted T cell fraction (not recorded which). These receptors were obtained from a female donor with ankylosing spondylitis or in good health (not recorded which).

The chain combines TRBV30 with TRBJ1-1, with 7 bases aligning to TRBD1. CDR3 length: 14 residues. Germline-derived CDR1 and CDR2 are GTSNPN and SVGIG (reference sequence). V was pared by 5 bases and J by 0 bases, with 6 bases of the junction left unmatched. CDR3 nucleotide sequence: TGTGCCTGGGACCCAGGGGGGCTGAACACTGAAGCTTTCTTT. Protein: CAWDPGGLNTEAFF.

This clonotype has just a few counts. The V call is TRBV25-1, the J call TRBJ1-5, with TRBD1 as a possible D gene (5 bases). This CDR3 contains 13 residues. Trimming took off 2 bases at V and 6 bases at J, with 8 bases between the two ends. From germline, CDR1 is MGHDK and CDR2 SYGVNS. CDR3 nucleotides: TGTGCCAGCAGTGAAGGGGGAAGTCAGCCCCAGCATTTT. Amino acids: CASSEGGSQPQHF. The variable domain in full, with the rest retrieved from reference TRBV25-1 and TRBJ1-5, is EADIYQTPRYLVIGTGKKITLECSQTMGHDKMYWYQQDPGMELHLIHYSYGVNSTEKGDLSSESTVSRIRTEHFPLTLESARPSHTSQYLCASSEGGSQPQHFGDGTRLSIL.

The gene calls are TRBV28 and TRBJ2-7, with D unresolved. This CDR3 contains 15 residues. Germline lookup yields CDR1 MDHEN and CDR2 SYDVKM. V was trimmed by 5 bases and J by 5 bases, leaving 19 bases between them. CDR3 coding DNA: TGTGCCAGCAGTCTTGCGACCCGGTTGAAGGACGAGCAGTACTTC. Translated, it gives CASSLATRLKDEQYF.

The chain combines TRBV11-2 with TRBJ1-1; the D is unclear. Germline V gene data show CDR1 as SGHAT and CDR2 as FQNNGV. The V end lost 0 bases, the J end lost 7 bases, and 3 bases lay between the germline ends. There are 11 residues in the CDR3. The CDR3 reads CASSLEGEAFF. In nucleotides, the CDR3 is TGTGCCAGCAGCTTAGAAGGTGAAGCTTTCTTT.

This clonotype occurred a few times. The J gene is TRBJ2-1, the V gene TRBV20-1; possible D gene TRBD2, 6 bases. The CDR3 runs 16 residues. The germline V gene has CDR1 DFQATT and CDR2 SNEGSKA (reference sequence). Trimming stripped 6 bases from V and 4 bases from J, with 22 bases between. The CDR3 coding sequence is TGCAGTGCCGATTCGAGAGGCGGGACGGTTTACAATGAGCAGTTCTTC. Translation gives CSADSRGGTVYNEQFF.

This clonotype was found many times. V and J are TRBV10-3 and TRBJ2-7; D is unclear. Looked up from germline, CDR1 is ENHRY and CDR2 is SYGVKD. Trimming removed 3 bases at V and 7 bases at J, with 13 bases between. The CDR3 is 13 residues long. The CDR3 region is CAISELFAREQYF. CDR3 nucleotides: TGTGCCATCAGTGAACTTTTTGCCAGGGAGCAGTACTTC.

The table lists this clonotype with many counts. V is TRBV10-2 and J is TRBJ2-2; no firm D call. Germline V gene data show CDR1 as WSHSY and CDR2 as SAAADI. This CDR3 spans 13 amino acids. Trimming left V 2 bases short and J 6 bases short, with 7 bases between. The CDR3 nucleotides read TGCGCCAGCAGTGAGGGTGTGGCCGGGGAGCTGTTTTTT. Its translation: CASSEGVAGELFF.

This clonotype was observed a handful of times. This sequence joins TRBV28 and TRBJ2-7, with 8 positions matching TRBD2. CDR3 length equals 16 residues. J gave up 3 bases and V 5 bases, and 12 bases lay outside the gene matches. CDR1 MDHEN and CDR2 SYDVKM come from the germline V gene. The CDR3 DNA is TGTGCCAGCAGTCCCCACAGGGAGCGGGGGATCTACGAGCAGTACTTC. The encoded protein is CASSPHRERGIYEQYF.

The table lists this clonotype with a few counts. This sequence joins TRBV20-1 and TRBJ1-1; D call uncertain. CDR1 DFQATT and CDR2 SNEGSKA come from the germline V gene (reference sequence). The CDR3 contains 14 residues. Trimming left V 0 bases short and J 7 bases short, with 15 bases between. The CDR3 nucleotides are TGCAGTGCTAGAGACAAATGGACGGGTAGTGAAGCTTTCTTT. As protein: CSARDKWTGSEAFF.

This clonotype was detected only a few times. The genes are TRBV20-1 and TRBJ2-1; D could derive from TRBD1 or TRBD2 (6 bases each). V gave up 1 base and J gave up 6 bases, with 22 bases separating them. Germline V gives CDR1 DFQATT, CDR2 SNEGSKA (reference sequence). This CDR3 has 17 amino acids. Written as DNA, the CDR3 is TGCAGTGCTAGAGGGACAGCGGGCGGGACCCCGGTCAATGAGCAGTTCTTC. This encodes CSARGTAGGTPVNEQFF.

This clonotype was detected many times. The J gene is TRBJ2-7, the V gene TRBV12-3 or TRBV12-4; no firm D call. With 8 bases removed from V and 6 bases from J, the gap between germline ends came to 14 bases. This CDR3 is 12 amino acids long. The CDR3 sequence is CASDRFVCEQYF. The CDR3 bases are TGTGCCAGCGACCGTTTCGTCTGCGAGCAGTACTTC.

Here the CDR3 DNA reads TGCAGCGTTGAAGGAGGGACACACTATGGCTACACCTTC. Its translation is CSVEGGTHYGYTF. This rearrangement joins TRBV29-1 to TRBJ1-2; a weak D match, TRBD1 (6 bases). The germline CDR1 and CDR2 sequences are SQVTM and ANQGSEA. The CDR3 has 13 residues. V lost 1 base to trimming and J lost 3 bases, with 9 bases between them.

The chain employs TRBV6-2 or TRBV6-3 and TRBJ2-1; D tentatively fits TRBD1 or TRBD2 (5 bases each). Germline V gene lookup returns CDR1 MNHEY and CDR2 SVGEGT. The CDR3 has 16 residues. V was cut by 0 bases and J by 3 bases, with 12 bases left in between. CDR3 amino acids: CASSYSIGTLYNEQFF. The DNA for the CDR3 is TGTGCCAGCAGTTACTCGATCGGGACCCTCTACAATGAGCAGTTCTTC.

This clonotype was seen more than once but under ten times. The chain is built from TRBV19 and TRBJ2-2; 7 nucleotides agree with TRBD1. CDR3 length equals 14 residues. Germline V gives CDR1 LNHDA, CDR2 SQIVND (reference sequence). J gave up 2 bases and V 8 bases, and 5 bases lay outside the gene matches. Written as DNA, the CDR3 is TGTGCCAGTCTTATAGGGGGCAACACCGGGGAGCTGTTTTTT. As protein: CASLIGGNTGELFF.

This clonotype was observed a handful of times. The V and J genes are TRBV27 and TRBJ2-3; D ambiguous. The CDR3 totals 16 residues. Germline CDR1 and CDR2: MNHEY and SMNVEV (reference sequence). Trimming removed 6 bases at V and 0 bases at J, with 16 bases between. CDR3 in amino acids: CASRPPMRSSTDTQYF. Written as DNA, the CDR3 is TGTGCCAGCAGGCCCCCTATGCGGTCTAGCACAGATACGCAGTATTTT.

The genes are TRBV7-6 and TRBJ2-1; D uncertain. Per germline, CDR1 SGHVS and CDR2 FNYEAQ. The CDR3 is 13 residues long. The germline V and J ends were trimmed by 6 bases and 7 bases, with 13 bases remaining between them. DNA of the CDR3: TGTGCCAGCAGTCGGAGTGAGGATAATGAGCAGTTCTTC. Translating gives CASSRSEDNEQFF.

The V gene is TRBV7-9, the J gene TRBJ1-6; maybe TRBD1 (6 bases). Trimming shortened V by 7 bases and J by 5 bases, and 15 bases separated the two germline ends. Germline V CDR1 and CDR2: SEHNR, FQNEAQ (reference sequence). The CDR3 extends over 15 amino acids. CDR3 residues: CASNGGGDDNSPLHF. The CDR3 coding sequence is TGTGCCAGCAATGGGGGGGGCGACGATAATTCACCCCTCCACTTT.

This clonotype turned up a few times. The CDR3 region is CASSSDSGRARNTQYF. In DNA, the CDR3 is TGTGCCAGCAGCTCCGACAGCGGGAGGGCCCGAAATACGCAGTATTTT. The genes are TRBV11-2 and TRBJ2-3; 10 bases map to TRBD2. Germline CDR1 SGHAT, CDR2 FQNNGV. The CDR3 runs to 16 residues. V gave up 4 bases and J gave up 7 bases; unmatched junction bases: 11.

The J gene is TRBJ2-7, the V gene TRBV10-2; D not certain. This CDR3 has 11 amino acids. The germline V and J ends were trimmed by 7 bases and 1 base, with 5 bases remaining between them. Germline-derived CDR1 and CDR2 are WSHSY and SAAADI. The CDR3 loop is CASKVSYEQYF. Here the CDR3 DNA reads TGCGCCAGCAAAGTGTCCTACGAGCAGTACTTC.

This clonotype turned up a few times. The J gene is TRBJ2-5, the V gene TRBV20-1, with D possibly being TRBD2 (6 bases). The germline V and J ends were trimmed by 6 bases and 3 bases, with 17 bases remaining between them. Germline V gene lookup returns CDR1 DFQATT and CDR2 SNEGSKA (reference sequence). This CDR3 contains 14 residues. The CDR3 nucleotides are TGCAGTGCGGTTTCGGGGGACTGGGAAGAGACCCAGTACTTC. Translating it yields CSAVSGDWEETQYF.

This clonotype was recorded at least ten times. The rearrangement joins TRBV5-1 to TRBJ1-2; a possible D gene is TRBD1 (5 bases). V lost 4 bases and J lost 3, with 10 bases in between. The CDR3 sequence is 13 residues long. Germline V gene data show CDR1 as SGHRS and CDR2 as YFSETQ. Here the CDR3 DNA reads TGCGCCAGCAGCCCGCCGGGGGACTATGGCTACACCTTC. Translation: CASSPPGDYGYTF.

For the CDR3, the DNA is TGCGCCAGCAGCCAAGATTATCGGGGGGTTAGCAATCAGCCCCAGCATTTT. Its protein is CASSQDYRGVSNQPQHF. The chain combines TRBV4-3 with TRBJ1-5; perhaps TRBD1 as D (5 bases). CDR1 and CDR2 from the germline V gene are LGHNA and YSLEER. V was pared by 0 bases and J by 0 bases, with 12 bases between. CDR3 length: 17 residues.

This clonotype was counted many times. CDR3 region: CASSLSGQGHTGELFF. CDR3 in DNA: TGTGCCAGCAGTTTAAGCGGACAGGGACATACCGGGGAGCTGTTTTTT. The chain uses TRBV12-3 or TRBV12-4 and TRBJ2-2; 8 bases match TRBD1. The CDR3 spans 16 residues. The junction had 7 bases not matched to a gene; V was cut back by 2 bases and J by 5 bases.

This clonotype was observed at least ten times. This chain connects TRBV29-1 to TRBJ2-7; tentatively, D is TRBD1 or TRBD2 (5 bases each). V was trimmed by 4 bases and J by 2 bases, leaving 12 bases between them. CDR1 and CDR2 (germline): SQVTM, ANQGSEA. The length of the CDR3 is 13 residues. The CDR3 bases are TGCAGCGTTGGATCGGTGGGGGCCTACGAGCAGTACTTC. Translated, it gives CSVGSVGAYEQYF.

This clonotype has at least ten counts. V gene TRBV27 combines with J gene TRBJ2-3, with D perhaps matching TRBD2 (5 bases). The germline CDR1 and CDR2 sequences are MNHEY and SMNVEV (reference sequence). V was cut by 7 bases and J by 3 bases, with 17 bases left in between. The CDR3 loop spans 15 amino acids. CDR3 DNA: TGTGCCAGCACCTGGGGTGGGAGAGGTACAGATACGCAGTATTTT. Translation gives CASTWGGRGTDTQYF.

This clonotype was detected ten times or more. V usage is TRBV7-9 and J usage is TRBJ1-1; no definite D call. This CDR3 contains 11 residues. Trimming pared 5 bases from V and 2 bases from J, leaving 3 bases between. Germline values: CDR1 SEHNR, CDR2 FQNEAQ (reference sequence). CDR3 coding DNA: TGTGCCAGCAGCCGAAACACTGAAGCTTTCTTT. This encodes CASSRNTEAFF.